This T cell receptor beta chain was retrieved from a study of shared clonotypes between healthy human individuals. Study information: Every donor yielded three CD4 naive, three CD4 memory, two CD8 naive and one CD8 memory plate.

CD45RO-negative CD8 cells positively selected for CCR7 made up the naive population, which excluded terminally differentiated effector memory CD45RA+ cells. In the original processing: With immunoSEQ giving junction-only sequences and no quality scores, filtering differed. Method: immunoSEQ multiplex PCR; TCRdb's copy keeps in-frame clones and lacks some. The DNA gave D and trimming, while V, J and clone size come from that table. The sample has approximately 810,000 clones; 80% to 95% are singletons. The CDR3 contains 13 residues. Germline values: CDR1 MNHEY, CDR2 SMNVEV (reference sequence). V lost 5 bases, J lost 8 bases, and 15 bases lay in between. As for this clone: Antigen unknown.

General study results and limits: In a few donors, 4.5% to 5.5% of naive CD4 clonotypes appeared in common.

The origin of this receptor is a young man in good health. V usage is TRBV27 and J usage is TRBJ1-2, with D perhaps matching TRBD1 (6 bases). The sequencing input was naive CD8+ T cells sorted from blood. The CDR3 loop reads CASSAPQGDGYTF. The CDR3 nucleotides read TGTGCCAGCAGTGCGCCACAGGGTGACGGCTACACCTTC.